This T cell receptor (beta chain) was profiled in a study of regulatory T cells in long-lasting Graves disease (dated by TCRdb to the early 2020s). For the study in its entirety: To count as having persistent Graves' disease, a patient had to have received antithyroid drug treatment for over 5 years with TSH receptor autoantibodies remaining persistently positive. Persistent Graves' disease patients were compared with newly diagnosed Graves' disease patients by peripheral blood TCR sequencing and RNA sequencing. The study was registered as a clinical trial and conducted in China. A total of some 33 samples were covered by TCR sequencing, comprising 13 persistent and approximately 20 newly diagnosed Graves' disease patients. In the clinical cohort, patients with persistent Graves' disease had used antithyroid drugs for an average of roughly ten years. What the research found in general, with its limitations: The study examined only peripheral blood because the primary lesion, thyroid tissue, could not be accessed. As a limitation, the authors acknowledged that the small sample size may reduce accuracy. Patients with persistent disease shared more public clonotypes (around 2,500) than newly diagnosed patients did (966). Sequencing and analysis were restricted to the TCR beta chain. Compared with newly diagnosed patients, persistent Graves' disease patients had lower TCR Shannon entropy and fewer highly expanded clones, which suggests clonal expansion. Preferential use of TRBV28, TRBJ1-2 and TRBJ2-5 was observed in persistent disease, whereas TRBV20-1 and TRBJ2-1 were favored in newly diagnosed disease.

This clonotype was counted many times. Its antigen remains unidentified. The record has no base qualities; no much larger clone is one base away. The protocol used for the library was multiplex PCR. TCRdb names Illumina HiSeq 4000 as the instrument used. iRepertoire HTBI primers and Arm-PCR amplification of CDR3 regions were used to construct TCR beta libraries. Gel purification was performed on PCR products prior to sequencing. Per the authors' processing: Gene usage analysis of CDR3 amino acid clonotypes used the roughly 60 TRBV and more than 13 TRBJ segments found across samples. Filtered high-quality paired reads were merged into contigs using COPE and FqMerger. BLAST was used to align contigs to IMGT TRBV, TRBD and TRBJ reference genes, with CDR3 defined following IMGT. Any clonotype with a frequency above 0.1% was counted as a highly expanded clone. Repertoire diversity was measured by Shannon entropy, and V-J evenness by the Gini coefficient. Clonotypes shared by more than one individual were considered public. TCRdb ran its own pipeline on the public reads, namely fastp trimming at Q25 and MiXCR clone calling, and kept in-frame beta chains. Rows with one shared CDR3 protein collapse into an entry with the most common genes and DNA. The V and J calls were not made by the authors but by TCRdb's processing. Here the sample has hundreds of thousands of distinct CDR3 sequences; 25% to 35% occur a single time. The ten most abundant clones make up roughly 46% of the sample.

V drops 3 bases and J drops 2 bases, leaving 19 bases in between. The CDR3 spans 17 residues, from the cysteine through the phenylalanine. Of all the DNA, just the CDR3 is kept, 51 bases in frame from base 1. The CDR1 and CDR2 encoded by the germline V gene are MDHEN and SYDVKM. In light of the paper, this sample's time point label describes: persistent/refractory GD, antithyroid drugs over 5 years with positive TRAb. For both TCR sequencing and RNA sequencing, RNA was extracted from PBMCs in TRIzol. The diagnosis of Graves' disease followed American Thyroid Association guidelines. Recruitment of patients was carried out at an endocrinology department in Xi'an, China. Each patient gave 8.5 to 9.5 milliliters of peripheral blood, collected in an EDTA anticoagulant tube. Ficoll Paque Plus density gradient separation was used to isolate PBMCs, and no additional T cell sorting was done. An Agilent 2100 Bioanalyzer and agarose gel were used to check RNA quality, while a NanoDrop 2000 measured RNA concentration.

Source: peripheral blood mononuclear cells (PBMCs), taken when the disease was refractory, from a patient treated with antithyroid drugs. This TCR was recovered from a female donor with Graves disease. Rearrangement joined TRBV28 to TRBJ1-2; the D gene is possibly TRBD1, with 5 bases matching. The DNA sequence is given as TGTGCCAGCAGTTTGGCCGGGACGGGCTGGACAAACTATGGCTACACCTTC. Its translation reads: CASSLAGTGWTNYGYTF.